This TCR beta chain came from a study of cytomegalovirus exposure and HLA in healthy donors. Study results and limitations: In a later analysis, a missense DCLRE1C variant was linked to TCR beta V- and J-gene trimming.

Regarding this clone: The antigen is undetermined.

The PCR employed 60 Vbeta primers together with 13 Jbeta primers. Method: immunoSEQ multiplex PCR; TCRdb's copy keeps in-frame clones and lacks some. This table holds under 95,000 clones, approximately 7.6% found once. Germline lookup yields CDR1 MNHEY and CDR2 SMNVEV (reference sequence). The V gene end was trimmed by 2 bases and the J gene end by 2 bases; junction bases not matched to a gene: 5. The CDR3 consists of 16 residues. The chain carries TRBV27 and TRBJ2-3; 9 bases map to TRBD1. Sample: PBMCs. This clonotype was sampled from a man aged 50 to 60 in good health and CMV-seronegative. CDR3 region: CASSLRGDRVTDTQYF. CDR3 bases: TGTGCCAGCAGTTTAAGGGGGGACAGGGTCACAGATACGCAGTATTTT.